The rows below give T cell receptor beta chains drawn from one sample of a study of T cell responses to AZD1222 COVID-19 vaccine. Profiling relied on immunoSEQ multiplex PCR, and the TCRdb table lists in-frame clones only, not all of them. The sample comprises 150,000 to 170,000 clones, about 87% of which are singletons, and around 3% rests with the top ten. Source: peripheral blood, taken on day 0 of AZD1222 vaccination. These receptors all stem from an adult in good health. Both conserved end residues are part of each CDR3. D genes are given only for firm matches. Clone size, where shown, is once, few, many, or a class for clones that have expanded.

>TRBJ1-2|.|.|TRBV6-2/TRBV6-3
CASSSSTGVFYGYTF
TGTGCCAGCAGTTCATCGACAGGCGTATTCTATGGCTACACCTTC
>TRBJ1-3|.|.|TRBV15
CATSRGGGLLSGNTIYF
TGTGCCACCAGCAGAGGTGGCGGACTCCTCTCTGGAAACACCATATATTTT
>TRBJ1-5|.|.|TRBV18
CASSSGLSNQPQHF
TGTGCCAGCTCCTCGGGGCTTAGCAATCAGCCCCAGCATTTT
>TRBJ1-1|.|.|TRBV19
CASSNRVGTEAFF
TGTGCCAGTAGTAACAGGGTGGGGACTGAAGCTTTCTTT
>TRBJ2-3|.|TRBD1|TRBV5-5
CASSKIPGQATDTQYF
TGTGCCAGCAGTAAAATCCCGGGACAGGCCACAGATACGCAGTATTTT
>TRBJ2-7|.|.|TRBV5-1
CASGVGQPPYEQYF
TGCGCCAGCGGGGTTGGACAGCCCCCCTACGAGCAGTACTTC
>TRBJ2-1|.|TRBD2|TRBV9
CASSPRLAGNEQFF
TGTGCCAGCAGCCCCAGACTAGCGGGTAATGAGCAGTTCTTC
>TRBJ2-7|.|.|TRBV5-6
CASRTTAAYEQYF
TGTGCCAGCAGGACTACCGCAGCCTACGAGCAGTACTTC
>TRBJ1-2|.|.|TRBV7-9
CASSLDGIQGSVGYTF
TGTGCCAGCAGCTTAGATGGAATACAGGGAAGTGTGGGCTACACCTTC
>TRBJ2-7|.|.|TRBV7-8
CASSLAQSSYEQYF
TGTGCCAGCAGCTTAGCACAGAGCTCCTACGAGCAGTACTTC
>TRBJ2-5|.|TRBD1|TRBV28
CASSFRQGGNTQYF
TGTGCCAGCAGTTTTAGACAGGGTGGTAATACCCAGTACTTC
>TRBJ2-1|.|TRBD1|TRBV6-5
CASIRDRGRGEQFF
TGTGCCAGCATTCGGGACAGGGGAAGAGGTGAGCAGTTCTTC
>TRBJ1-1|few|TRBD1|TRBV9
CASSVALTGADTEAFF
TGTGCCAGCAGCGTAGCCCTTACAGGGGCGGACACTGAAGCTTTCTTT
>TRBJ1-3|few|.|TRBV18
CASSLDGGPGNTIYF
TGTGCCAGCTCACTCGACGGGGGGCCTGGAAACACCATATATTTT
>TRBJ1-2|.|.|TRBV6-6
CASRTPLDSFYGYTF
TGTGCCAGCAGAACCCCCCTAGACAGTTTCTATGGCTACACCTTC
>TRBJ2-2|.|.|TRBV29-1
CSVVRPNTGELFF
TGCAGCGTTGTCAGACCTAACACCGGGGAGCTGTTTTTT
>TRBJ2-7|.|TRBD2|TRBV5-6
CASSFLSGGAREQYF
TGTGCCAGCAGCTTCCTTAGCGGGGGGGCAAGGGAGCAGTACTTC
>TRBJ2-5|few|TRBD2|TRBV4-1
CASSSRASGGTETQYF
TGCGCCAGCAGTTCAAGAGCTAGCGGGGGGACGGAGACCCAGTACTTC
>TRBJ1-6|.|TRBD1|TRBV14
CASRGQGLGSPLHF
TGTGCCAGCCGGGGACAGGGGTTGGGTTCACCCCTCCACTTT
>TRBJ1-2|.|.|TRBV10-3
CAISSNGPTTFSGYTF
TGTGCCATCAGTAGCAACGGGCCGACGACCTTCTCCGGCTACACCTTC
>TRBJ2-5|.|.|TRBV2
CASSEVQTKETQYF
TGTGCCAGCAGTGAGGTTCAGACCAAAGAGACCCAGTACTTC
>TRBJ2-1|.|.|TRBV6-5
CASSYIRVGIVNEQFF
TGTGCCAGCAGTTACATTCGGGTAGGGATCGTAAATGAGCAGTTCTTC
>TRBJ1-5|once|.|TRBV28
CASSNLQGQPQHF
TGTGCCAGCAGTAACCTTCAGGGGCAGCCCCAGCATTTT
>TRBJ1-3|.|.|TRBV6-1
CASSERAPSGSGNTIYF
TGTGCCAGCAGTGAACGGGCCCCTTCGGGCTCTGGAAACACCATATATTTT
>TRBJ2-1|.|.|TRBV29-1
CSVGDNEQFF
TGCAGCGTTGGAGACAATGAGCAGTTCTTC
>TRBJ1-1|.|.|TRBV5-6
CASSLQAGTEAFF
TGTGCCAGCAGCCTACAGGCGGGGACTGAAGCTTTCTTT
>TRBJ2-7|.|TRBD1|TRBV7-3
CASSPPGQEPYEQYF
TGTGCCAGCAGCCCACCGGGACAGGAGCCCTACGAGCAGTACTTC
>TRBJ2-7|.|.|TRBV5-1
CASSLGLYEQYF
TGCGCCAGCAGCTTGGGATTGTACGAGCAGTACTTC
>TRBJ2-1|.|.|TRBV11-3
CASSLEAGSNEQFF
TGTGCCAGCAGCTTAGAGGCAGGGAGTAATGAGCAGTTCTTC
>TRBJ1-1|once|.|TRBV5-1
CASSLGGAGTEAFF
TGCGCCAGCAGCTTGGGAGGGGCTGGGACTGAAGCTTTCTTT
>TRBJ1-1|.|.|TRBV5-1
CASSWMTVNTEAFF
TGCGCCAGCAGCTGGATGACGGTGAACACTGAAGCTTTCTTT
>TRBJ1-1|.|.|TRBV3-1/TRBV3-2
CASSQDGTSSREAFF
TGTGCCAGCAGCCAAGATGGGACATCGTCCCGTGAAGCTTTCTTT
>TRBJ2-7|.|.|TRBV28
CASTPGGGNDYEQYF
TGTGCCAGCACCCCCGGGGGCGGGAATGACTACGAGCAGTACTTC
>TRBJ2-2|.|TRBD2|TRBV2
CASCSGANTGELFF
TGTGCCAGCTGTAGCGGGGCGAACACCGGGGAGCTGTTTTTT
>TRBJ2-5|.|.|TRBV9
CASSVGVWETQYF
TGTGCCAGCAGCGTGGGAGTCTGGGAGACCCAGTACTTC
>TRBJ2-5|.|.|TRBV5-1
CASSLEDGRKTQYF
TGCGCCAGCAGCCTCGAGGACGGGAGAAAGACCCAGTACTTC
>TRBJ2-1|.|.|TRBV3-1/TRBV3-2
CASSRRLELNEQFF
TGTGCCAGCAGCCGAAGACTAGAGCTAAATGAGCAGTTCTTC
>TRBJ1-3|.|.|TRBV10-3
CAISEGGAKPNSGNTIYF
TGTGCCATCAGTGAAGGGGGGGCAAAGCCAAACTCTGGAAACACCATATATTTT
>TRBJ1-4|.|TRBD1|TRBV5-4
CASSFKRGPQSNEKLFF
TGTGCCAGCAGCTTTAAGAGGGGGCCTCAGTCTAATGAAAAACTGTTTTTT
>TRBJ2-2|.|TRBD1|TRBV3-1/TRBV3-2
CASSGRDSFTGELFF
TGTGCCAGCAGCGGCAGGGACAGTTTCACCGGGGAGCTGTTTTTT
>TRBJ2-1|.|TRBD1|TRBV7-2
CASSVGQGASWEQFF
TGTGCCAGCAGCGTGGGACAGGGTGCGTCCTGGGAGCAGTTCTTC
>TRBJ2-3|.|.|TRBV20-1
CSASGGGLSDTQYF
TGCAGTGCTAGTGGCGGGGGCCTCTCAGATACGCAGTATTTT
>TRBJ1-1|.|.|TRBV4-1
CASRETGNTEAFF
TGCGCCAGCAGGGAAACAGGGAACACTGAAGCTTTCTTT
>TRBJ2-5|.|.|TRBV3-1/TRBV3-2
CASSAGTRWETQYF
TGTGCCAGCAGCGCCGGGACCCGGTGGGAGACCCAGTACTTC
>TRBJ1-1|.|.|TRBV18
CASSIGTGSDTEAFF
TGTGCCAGCTCAATAGGAACAGGGTCCGACACTGAAGCTTTCTTT
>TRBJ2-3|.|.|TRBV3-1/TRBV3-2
CASSQAVSTDTQYF
TGTGCCAGCAGCCAAGCGGTTAGCACAGATACGCAGTATTTT
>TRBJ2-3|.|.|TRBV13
CASSPWTAIADTQYF
TGTGCCAGCAGCCCGTGGACAGCGATAGCGGATACGCAGTATTTT
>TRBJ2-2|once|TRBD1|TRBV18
CASSPGTGNTGELFF
TGTGCCAGCTCACCCGGGACAGGGAACACCGGGGAGCTGTTTTTT
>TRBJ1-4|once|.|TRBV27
CASSFFPGATATNEKLFF
TGTGCCAGCAGTTTCTTCCCAGGGGCTACAGCAACTAATGAAAAACTGTTTTTT
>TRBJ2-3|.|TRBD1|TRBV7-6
CASSPYAGGVSTDTQYF
TGTGCCAGCAGCCCTTACGCAGGGGGCGTGAGCACAGATACGCAGTATTTT
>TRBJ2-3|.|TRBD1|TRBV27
CASSFHKGASTDTQYF
TGTGCCAGCAGTTTCCACAAGGGGGCCAGCACAGATACGCAGTATTTT
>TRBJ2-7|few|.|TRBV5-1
CASSLARGGTYEQYF
TGCGCCAGCAGCTTGGCCAGAGGGGGTACCTACGAGCAGTACTTC